This TCR beta chain was profiled in a study of T-cell memory formation after mild COVID-19. Turning to the study itself: TCR clusters were mostly donor specific.

A single record per CDR3 protein comes from TCRdb applying MiXCR to the 5' RACE reads. Among roughly 620,000 distinct CDR3 sequences listed, approximately 19% were seen once. Germline lookup yields CDR1 SQVTM and CDR2 ANQGSEA. The CDR3 consists of 11 residues. The J segment lost 6 bases and the V segment lost 8 bases, leaving 4 bases of the junction unmatched. Study-level findings and limits: Memory cells collected pre-infection included some clones that later responded, suggesting cross-reactive memory joined. Unconfirmed was the SARS-CoV-2 specificity of second-wave clones that peaked on day 37. Contracting CD4+ clones sat mainly in CM and EM; CD8+ in EMRA.

This clonotype appeared a few times. Its antigen is still unknown. This sequence joins TRBV29-1 and TRBJ2-5; TRBD1 aligns across 9 bases. This TCR was sampled from an adult woman who had mild COVID-19 (a few samples of this study predate the infection). Cell type and time point are not known. Sequencing input: PBMCs or a T cell subset sorted from them (not recorded which). The CDR3 loop reads CSWGQGKTQYF. CDR3 nucleotides: TGCAGCTGGGGACAGGGAAAGACCCAGTACTTC.